This T cell receptor (beta chain) was captured by sequencing in a study of T cells after yellow fever vaccination. Germline lookup yields CDR1 SGHTA and CDR2 FQGNSA. Trimming pared 6 bases from V and 4 bases from J, leaving 9 bases between. The CDR3 runs to 12 residues. The study made its TCR cDNA through 5'RACE template switching. That step introduced a universal primer site along with UMIs. TCRdb re-analysed the 5' RACE reads in MiXCR, keeping a single row per CDR3 protein. This sample has 450,000 to 650,000 distinct CDR3 sequences, with about 13% found just once. Study conclusions and caveats: Repertoires sorted by FACS could include abundant clonotypes that are contaminants from the bulk population. Researchers noted that a small share of clonotypes showed up in both CD4 and CD8 compartments. Although the secondary response was weaker, it peaked faster, at day 5 versus 15.

The sample holds a few counts of this clonotype. The antigen remains unidentified. This receptor was identified in a man younger than 40 who received the YFV17D yellow fever vaccine. The chain employs TRBV7-2 and TRBJ1-2; D remains unclear. Here the sequenced sample was PBMCs, taken on the day of the yellow fever booster vaccination. The DNA for the CDR3 is TGTGCCAGCAGTTTTCAGGCCTATGGCTACACCTTC. It translates to CASSFQAYGYTF.